These 28 T cell receptor beta chains originate from one sample sequenced in a study of blood T cell repertoires in COVID-19. Clones were read by immunoSEQ multiplex PCR, and TCRdb kept only the in-frame ones, dropping some. The sample lists over 100,000 clones, 82% seen once, with approximately 7.9% in the top ten. Sequenced: peripheral blood. These receptors were obtained from a man in his 70s with acute or convalescent COVID-19.

This chain uses TRBV19 with TRBJ1-6, with a weak D call TRBD1 (5 bases). The CDR3 totals 16 residues. V lost 4 bases and J 8 bases, leaving 18 bases between the germline ends. Germline loops: CDR1 LNHDA, CDR2 SQIVND (reference sequence). The CDR3 DNA reads TGTGCCAGTAGTACGACAGCGATACCAAAAGATTCACCCCTCCACTTT. Translated, it gives CASSTTAIPKDSPLHF. The whole variable domain, remainder taken from reference TRBV19 and TRBJ1-6, is DGGITQSPKYLFRKEGQNVTLSCEQNLNHDAMYWYRQDPGQGLRLIYYSQIVNDFQKGDIAEGYSVSREKKESFPLTVTSAQKNPTAFYLCASSTTAIPKDSPLHFGNGTRLTVT.

This rearrangement joins TRBV6-1 to TRBJ1-3, with 9 bases aligning to TRBD1. The CDR3 loop spans 17 amino acids. CDR1 MNHNS and CDR2 SASEGT come from the germline V gene. Trimming at V came to 4 bases and at J to 1 base, leaving 8 bases not matched to a gene. The CDR3 spells CASSVSGTGLSGNTIYF. In DNA, the CDR3 is TGTGCCAGCAGTGTCTCCGGGACAGGGCTTTCTGGAAACACCATATATTTT.

The count of this clone is one. CDR3 residues: CASRNPGQGIETQYF. The CDR3 bases are TGTGCCAGCCGGAACCCGGGACAGGGGATTGAGACCCAGTACTTC. The chain joins TRBV28 to TRBJ2-5, with TRBD1 matching 10 bases. The germline CDR1 and CDR2 sequences are MDHEN and SYDVKM. V was pared by 8 bases and J by 5 bases, with 11 bases of the junction left unmatched. The length of the CDR3 is 15 residues.

The chain carries TRBV6-5 and TRBJ1-1; tentatively, D is TRBD1 (5 bases). The CDR3 consists of 14 residues. Per germline, CDR1 MNHEY and CDR2 SVGAGI. V was cut by 8 bases and J by 0 bases, with 13 bases left in between. CDR3 DNA sequence: TGTGCCAGCCAAACCCGACAGATGAACACTGAAGCTTTCTTT. This encodes CASQTRQMNTEAFF.

The chain employs TRBV3-1 (or the pseudogene TRBV3-2) and TRBJ1-2, with TRBD1 identical over 11 bases. With 2 bases clipped from V and 0 bases from J, the junction kept 8 bases outside the gene matches. The germline CDR1 and CDR2 sequences are LGHDT and YNNKEL (reference sequence). The CDR3 runs to 18 residues. This CDR3 reads CASSQQPGTGGANYGYTF. Written as DNA, the CDR3 is TGTGCCAGCAGCCAACAACCCGGGACAGGGGGAGCTAACTATGGCTACACCTTC.

The chain couples TRBV5-4 to TRBJ1-2, with 7 bases aligning to TRBD1. Per the germline V gene, CDR1 is SGHNT and CDR2 is YYREEE (reference sequence). The CDR3 consists of 14 residues. Trimming removed 5 bases from V and 6 bases from J; junction bases left unmatched: 10. The CDR3 region has the DNA TGTGCCAGCAGACTACCGGGACAGCAGAATGGCTACACCTTC. It specifies CASRLPGQQNGYTF.

In its sample, this clone was seen once. The chain employs TRBV6-1 and TRBJ1-5; D may be TRBD1 (6 bases). The germline V and J ends were trimmed by 4 bases and 0 bases, with 22 bases remaining between them. The CDR3 sequence is 19 residues long. Germline V gene data show CDR1 as MNHNS and CDR2 as SASEGT. CDR3 in amino acids: CASSGTGKGNLYSNQPQHF. CDR3 bases: TGTGCCAGCAGTGGAACAGGGAAGGGTAACCTTTATAGCAATCAGCCCCAGCATTTT.

The chain employs TRBV4-2 and TRBJ2-3, with 7 bases aligning to TRBD1. Germline V gene data show CDR1 as LGHNA and CDR2 as YNFKEQ. Losses at the gene ends were 0 bases for V and 0 bases for J; bases not matched to a gene: 9. The length of the CDR3 is 18 residues. CDR3 DNA: TGTGCCAGCAGCCAAGAATTACCAGGGGGAACTAGCACAGATACGCAGTATTTT. Its translation: CASSQELPGGTSTDTQYF.

This chain links TRBV5-6 with TRBJ2-3; possibly TRBD1 for D (6 bases). The CDR3 consists of 12 residues. Germline CDR1 and CDR2: SGHDT and YYEEEE. V lost 4 bases and J lost 9, with 12 bases in between. The CDR3 DNA reads as TGTGCCAGCAGCCCGACAGGTGACACGCAGTATTTT. It translates to CASSPTGDTQYF.

The rearrangement links TRBV28 to TRBJ1-2; 9 nucleotides match TRBD1. Germline CDR1 reads MDHEN; CDR2 reads SYDVKM. V gave up 4 bases and J gave up 4 bases; unmatched junction bases: 1. This CDR3 contains 13 residues. CDR3 loop: CASSWGQGYGYTF. The CDR3 DNA reads as TGTGCCAGCAGTTGGGGACAGGGCTATGGCTACACCTTC.

The chain joins TRBV19 to TRBJ1-4; TRBD1 aligns across 8 bases. Per germline, CDR1 LNHDA and CDR2 SQIVND (reference sequence). V trimming: 7 bases; J trimming: 7 bases; junction bases outside the gene matches: 8. CDR3 length: 14 residues. The DNA of the CDR3 is TGTGCCAGTAACCGCCCCGACAGGGGTGAAAAACTGTTTTTT. It codes for CASNRPDRGEKLFF.

This chain uses TRBV3-1 (or the pseudogene TRBV3-2) with TRBJ2-7, with a tentative D call TRBD2 (6 bases). The germline V gene has CDR1 LGHDT and CDR2 YNNKEL (reference sequence). The CDR3 covers 13 residues. The V and J ends lost 5 bases and 7 bases respectively, with 15 bases between them. CDR3 DNA sequence: TGTGCCAGCAGCTTCGGGGGTTTGTGGGAGCAGTACTTC. The encoded protein is CASSFGGLWEQYF.

The rearrangement links TRBV18 to TRBJ1-5; 8 nucleotides line up with TRBD1. The junction had 10 bases not matched to a gene; V was cut back by 3 bases and J by 0 bases. CDR1 KGHSH and CDR2 LQKENI come from the germline V gene. The length of the CDR3 is 18 residues. For the CDR3, the DNA is TGTGCCAGCTCACCCTTCGGGACAGGACTTTATAGCAATCAGCCCCAGCATTTT. This codes for CASSPFGTGLYSNQPQHF.

This chain links TRBV5-1 with TRBJ2-7, with D possibly being TRBD1 (5 bases). Germline loops: CDR1 SGHRS, CDR2 YFSETQ. The CDR3 consists of 12 residues. Trimming cost V 2 bases and J 7 bases, with 10 bases left between them. In DNA, the CDR3 is TGCGCCAGCAGCTTTCAGGGTATAGAGCAGTACTTC. Its translation: CASSFQGIEQYF.

The rearrangement joins TRBV6-5 to TRBJ2-7; D may be TRBD1 (5 bases). CDR3 length equals 15 residues. Germline lookup yields CDR1 MNHEY and CDR2 SVGAGI. Trimming pared 6 bases from V and 2 bases from J, leaving 17 bases between. CDR3 region: CASRPAGLGPYEQYF. The CDR3, as DNA: TGTGCCAGCAGGCCCGCAGGGCTAGGGCCCTACGAGCAGTACTTC.

This clone occurred once. The CDR3 DNA follows: TGTGCCAGCAGCCCGACAGGGGGAACTGGAAACACCATATATTTT. The encoded protein is CASSPTGGTGNTIYF. This chain links TRBV7-3 with TRBJ1-3, with 9 positions matching TRBD1. The V gene end was trimmed by 5 bases and the J gene end by 2 bases; junction bases not matched to a gene: 4. Per the germline V gene, CDR1 is SGHTA and CDR2 is FQGTGA. CDR3 length: 15 amino acids.

The rearrangement links TRBV28 to TRBJ1-3; D gene uncertain. Germline CDR1 reads MDHEN; CDR2 reads SYDVKM. Between the trimmed V and J ends, which lost 1 base and 7 bases, there was a span of 5 bases. This CDR3 contains 12 residues. This CDR3 reads CASSLFRNTIYF. CDR3 in DNA: TGTGCCAGCAGTTTATTCAGGAACACCATATATTTT.

This clone was seen a single time. The genes are TRBV11-3 and TRBJ2-1; TRBD2 matches at 9 bases. Losses at the gene ends were 1 base for V and 7 bases for J; bases not matched to a gene: 17. There are 19 residues in the CDR3. Germline loops: CDR1 SGHNT, CDR2 YENEEA. This CDR3 reads CASSLGSWREGPGKNEQFF. The CDR3 nucleotides read TGTGCCAGCAGCTTAGGGAGCTGGCGGGAGGGCCCGGGTAAGAATGAGCAGTTCTTC.

The chain joins TRBV11-3 to TRBJ2-1; maybe TRBD2 (7 bases). The CDR3 has 15 amino acids. The germline V gene has CDR1 SGHNT and CDR2 YENEEA. The V end was cut by 4 bases, the J end by 4 bases, with 14 bases between. DNA for the CDR3: TGTGCCAGCAGCTCGAAGGGGGGGGCTTACAATGAGCAGTTCTTC. Its translation: CASSSKGGAYNEQFF.

This chain joins TRBV5-1 and TRBJ2-6; tentatively, D is TRBD1 (5 bases). Per germline, CDR1 SGHRS and CDR2 YFSETQ. The CDR3 loop spans 16 amino acids. V was trimmed by 4 bases and J by 2 bases, leaving 13 bases between them. This CDR3 is CASSMAVGAGANVLTF. CDR3 DNA sequence: TGCGCCAGCAGCATGGCTGTAGGGGCTGGGGCCAACGTCCTGACTTTC.

The chain has TRBV25-1 and TRBJ2-1; D remains unclear. V was shortened by 7 bases and J by 7 bases, with 5 bases between the two germline ends. Looked up from germline, CDR1 is MGHDK and CDR2 is SYGVNS. This CDR3 has 10 amino acids. In DNA form, the CDR3 reads TGTGCCAGCATGAGGAATGAGCAGTTCTTC. As protein: CASMRNEQFF.

V is TRBV12-5 and J is TRBJ2-1, with D perhaps matching TRBD1 (5 bases). This CDR3 region has 12 residues. The V gene lost 2 bases and the J gene lost 10 bases, with 9 bases spanning the gap. Germline CDR1 is LGHNT and CDR2 is FRNRAP. The CDR3, as DNA: TGTGCTAGTGGTTTGACTACAGGAGAGCAGTTCTTC. Residues: CASGLTTGEQFF.

This chain joins TRBV5-1 and TRBJ2-6; D unclear. V was trimmed by 7 bases and J by 1 base, leaving 12 bases between them. Germline-derived CDR1 and CDR2 are SGHRS and YFSETQ. This CDR3 is 15 amino acids long. CDR3 bases: TGCGCCAGCGCAAGTTTACGGTCTGGGGCCAACGTCCTGACTTTC. It codes for CASASLRSGANVLTF. The whole variable domain, remainder taken from reference TRBV5-1 and TRBJ2-6, is KAGVTQTPRYLIKTRGQQVTLSCSPISGHRSVSWYQQTPGQGLQFLFEYFSETQRNKGNFPGRFSGRQFSNSRSEMNVSTLELGDSALYLCASASLRSGANVLTFGAGSRLTVL.

The gene calls are TRBV25-1 and TRBJ1-1; 9 nucleotides match TRBD1. The length of the CDR3 is 14 residues. The V segment lost 6 bases and the J segment 1 base; nucleotides outside the gene matches: 3. The germline V gene encodes CDR1 MGHDK and CDR2 SYGVNS. Written as DNA, the CDR3 is TGTGCCAGCAGACAGGGGGCTAAGAACACTGAAGCTTTCTTT. As protein: CASRQGAKNTEAFF.

The chain has TRBV4-1 and TRBJ1-5; unclear D gene. Between the trimmed V and J ends, which lost 0 bases and 0 bases, there was a span of 6 bases. Germline CDR1 reads MGHRA; CDR2 reads YSYEKL. This CDR3 has 15 amino acids. CDR3 bases: TGCGCCAGCAGCCAAGACACCTATAGCAATCAGCCCCAGCATTTT. Translation gives CASSQDTYSNQPQHF.

The chain is built from TRBV11-2 and TRBJ1-1, with 8 bases matching TRBD1. The CDR3 covers 15 residues. The V gene end was trimmed by 7 bases and the J gene end by 0 bases; junction bases not matched to a gene: 7. Germline V lookup: CDR1 SGHAT, CDR2 FQNNGV. The CDR3 protein is CASTFTGGLNTEAFF. The CDR3 nucleotides read TGTGCCAGCACCTTCACAGGGGGTCTGAACACTGAAGCTTTCTTT.

The chain has TRBV7-9 and TRBJ2-1; possibly TRBD1 for D (6 bases). Per germline, CDR1 SEHNR and CDR2 FQNEAQ (reference sequence). Trimming pared 6 bases from V and 4 bases from J, leaving 22 bases between. CDR3 size: 17 residues. In nucleotides, the CDR3 is TGTGCCAGCAGTTTAAGGAGTCGGACAGACAGGTACAATGAGCAGTTCTTC. Residues: CASSLRSRTDRYNEQFF.

This rearrangement joins TRBV24-1 to TRBJ1-1; D is ambiguous. Between the trimmed V and J ends, which lost 2 bases and 5 bases, there was a span of 8 bases. This CDR3 contains 13 residues. Germline V gives CDR1 KGHDR, CDR2 SFDVKD. In DNA form, the CDR3 reads TGTGCCACCAGTGATTGGGAGGGTACTGAAGCTTTCTTT. Translated: CATSDWEGTEAFF.